One sample yielded the 3 T cell receptor beta chains listed below, sequenced in a study of shared clonotypes between healthy human individuals. Sequenced by immunoSEQ multiplex PCR; TCRdb stores in-frame clones only, minus some. The repertoire holds roughly 2.4 million clones, with approximately 94% as singletons. The specimen was naive CD4+ T cells sorted from blood. Subset reported: CD45RA+ positively selected. These receptors were taken from a man aged 18 to 30 in good health.

Concerning this clone: Other DNA sequences of this sample code for an identical CDR3. The CDR3, as DNA: TGTGCCAGCAGCGTGGGACTAGCGGGAACCACAGATACGCAGTATTTT. This encodes CASSVGLAGTTDTQYF. The rearrangement links TRBV9 to TRBJ2-3; TRBD2 matches at 13 bases. This CDR3 comprises 16 residues. The V gene end was trimmed by 2 bases and the J gene end by 2 bases; junction bases not matched to a gene: 2. Germline values: CDR1 SGDLS, CDR2 YYNGEE.

The genes are TRBV7-9 and TRBJ2-5; D may correspond to TRBD1 or TRBD2 (5 bases each). V was pared by 5 bases and J by 5 bases, with 15 bases between. The CDR3 consists of 14 residues. In germline, CDR1 is SEHNR, CDR2 FQNEAQ (reference sequence). The CDR3 bases are TGTGCCAGCAGCACTGGGACGGGTTCGGAGACCCAGTACTTC. Translated: CASSTGTGSETQYF.

V gene TRBV7-3 combines with J gene TRBJ1-2; no clear D. Germline V CDR1 and CDR2: SGHTA, FQGTGA. Trimming cost V 2 bases and J 8 bases, with 15 bases left between them. The CDR3 sequence is 14 residues long. CDR3 nucleotides: TGTGCCAGCAGCTTAGGAGTTTTGGGTTCCGGCTACACCTTC. Translated, it gives CASSLGVLGSGYTF.